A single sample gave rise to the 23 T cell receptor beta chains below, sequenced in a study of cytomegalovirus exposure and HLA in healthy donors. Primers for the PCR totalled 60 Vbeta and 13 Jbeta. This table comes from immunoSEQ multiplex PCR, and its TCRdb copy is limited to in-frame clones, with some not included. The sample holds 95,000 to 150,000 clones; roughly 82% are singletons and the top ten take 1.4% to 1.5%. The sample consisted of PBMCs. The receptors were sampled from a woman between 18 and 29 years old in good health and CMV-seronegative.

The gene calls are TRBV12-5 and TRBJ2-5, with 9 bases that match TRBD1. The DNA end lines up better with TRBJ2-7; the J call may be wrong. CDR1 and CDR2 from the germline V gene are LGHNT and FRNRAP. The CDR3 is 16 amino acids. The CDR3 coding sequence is TGTGCTAGTGGTTTGGCACTGGGGACAGGGACCTACGAGCAGTACTTC. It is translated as CASGLALGTGTYEQYF.

The CDR3 loop is CASTPRNSYEQYF. DNA for the CDR3: TGTGCCAGCACCCCTAGAAACTCCTACGAGCAGTACTTC. The chain couples TRBV2 to TRBJ2-7, with D hard to call. The CDR3 runs 13 residues. Trimming left V 7 bases short and J 0 bases short, with 10 bases between. Germline V gives CDR1 SNHLY, CDR2 FYNNEI.

Here the CDR3 DNA reads TGTGCTAGTGGTTTGACCCGGACAGGGGACAATCAGCCCCAGCATTTT. Protein product: CASGLTRTGDNQPQHF. J is TRBJ1-5 and V is TRBV12-5, with 9 bases lining up with TRBD1. The CDR3 extends over 16 amino acids. CDR1 is LGHNT and CDR2 is FRNRAP in the germline V gene. Trimming removed 2 bases from V and 3 bases from J; junction bases left unmatched: 5.

CDR3 protein: CASSGPGQRSSYEQYF. CDR3 bases: TGTGCCAGCAGCGGACCGGGACAGAGGAGCTCCTACGAGCAGTACTTC. V is TRBV2 and J is TRBJ2-7, with 7 positions matching TRBD1. The CDR3 is 16 amino acids. With V trimmed by 6 bases and J by 0 bases, 11 bases remained unmatched. Germline V gene lookup returns CDR1 SNHLY and CDR2 FYNNEI.

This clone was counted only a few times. CDR3 nucleotide sequence: TGTGCCTGGGAGATACAGCTCTATGGCTACACCTTC. It is translated as CAWEIQLYGYTF. The chain joins TRBV30 to TRBJ1-2; D remains ambiguous. The CDR3 runs 12 residues. V was cut by 5 bases and J by 4 bases, with 11 bases left in between. CDR1 is GTSNPN and CDR2 is SVGIG in the germline V gene (reference sequence). Combining the CDR3 with reference TRBV30 and TRBJ1-2 gives the whole variable domain SQTIHQWPATLVQPVGSPLSLECTVEGTSNPNLYWYRQAAGRGLQLLFYSVGIGQISSEVPQNLSASRPQDRQFILSSKKLLLSDSGFYLCAWEIQLYGYTFGSGTRLTVV.

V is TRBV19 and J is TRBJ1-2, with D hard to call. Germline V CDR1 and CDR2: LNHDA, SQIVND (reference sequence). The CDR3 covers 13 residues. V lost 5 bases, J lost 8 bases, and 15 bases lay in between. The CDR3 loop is CASSLGALGGYTF. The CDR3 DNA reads TGTGCCAGTAGTCTGGGAGCATTAGGGGGCTACACCTTC.

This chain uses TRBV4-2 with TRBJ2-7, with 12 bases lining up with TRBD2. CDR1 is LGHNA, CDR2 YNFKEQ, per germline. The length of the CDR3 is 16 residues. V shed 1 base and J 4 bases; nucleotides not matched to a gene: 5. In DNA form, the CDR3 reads TGTGCCAGCAGCCAAGGGGAGCTAGCGGGGGGGTACGAGCAGTACTTC. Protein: CASSQGELAGGYEQYF.

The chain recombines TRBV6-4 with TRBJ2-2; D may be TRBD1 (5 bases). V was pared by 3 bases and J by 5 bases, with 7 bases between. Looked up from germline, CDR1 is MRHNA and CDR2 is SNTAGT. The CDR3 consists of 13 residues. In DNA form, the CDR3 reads TGTGCCAGCAGTGAGGGGCAGACCGGGGAGCTGTTTTTT. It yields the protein CASSEGQTGELFF.

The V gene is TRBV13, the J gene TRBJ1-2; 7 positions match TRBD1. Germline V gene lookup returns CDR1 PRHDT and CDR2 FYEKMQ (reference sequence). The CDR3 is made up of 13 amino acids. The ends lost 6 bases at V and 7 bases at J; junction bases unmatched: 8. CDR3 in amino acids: CASRRTGEAGYTF. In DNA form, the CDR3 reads TGTGCCAGCAGGCGGACAGGCGAGGCTGGCTACACCTTC.

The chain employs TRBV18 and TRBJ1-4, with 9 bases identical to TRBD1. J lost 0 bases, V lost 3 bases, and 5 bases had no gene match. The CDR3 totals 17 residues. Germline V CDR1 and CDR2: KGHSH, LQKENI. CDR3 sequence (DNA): TGTGCCAGCTCACCTCGAAGACAGGGGGCAACTAATGAAAAACTGTTTTTT. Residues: CASSPRRQGATNEKLFF.

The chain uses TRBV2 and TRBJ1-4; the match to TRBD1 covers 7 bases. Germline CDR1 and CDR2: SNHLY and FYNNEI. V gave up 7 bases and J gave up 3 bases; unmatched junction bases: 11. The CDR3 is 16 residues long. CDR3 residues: CASTVLSGGPNEKLFF. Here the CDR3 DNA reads TGTGCCAGCACCGTCCTTTCAGGGGGACCTAATGAAAAACTGTTTTTT.

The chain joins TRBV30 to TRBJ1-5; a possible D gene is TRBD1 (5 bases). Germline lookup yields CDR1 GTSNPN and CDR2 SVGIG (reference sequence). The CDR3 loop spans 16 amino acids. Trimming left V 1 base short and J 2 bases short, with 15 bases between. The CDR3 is CAWSGGEGRGNQPQHF. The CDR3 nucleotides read TGTGCCTGGAGTGGGGGGGAGGGGCGAGGCAATCAGCCCCAGCATTTT. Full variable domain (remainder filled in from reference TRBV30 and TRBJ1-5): SQTIHQWPATLVQPVGSPLSLECTVEGTSNPNLYWYRQAAGRGLQLLFYSVGIGQISSEVPQNLSASRPQDRQFILSSKKLLLSDSGFYLCAWSGGEGRGNQPQHFGDGTRLSIL.

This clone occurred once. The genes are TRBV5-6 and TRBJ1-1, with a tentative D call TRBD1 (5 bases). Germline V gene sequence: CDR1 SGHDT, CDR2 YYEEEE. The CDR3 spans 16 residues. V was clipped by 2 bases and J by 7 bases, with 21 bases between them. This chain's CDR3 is CASSLGRRQGFDEAFF. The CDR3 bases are TGTGCCAGCAGCTTAGGGCGCAGGCAGGGATTTGATGAAGCTTTCTTT.

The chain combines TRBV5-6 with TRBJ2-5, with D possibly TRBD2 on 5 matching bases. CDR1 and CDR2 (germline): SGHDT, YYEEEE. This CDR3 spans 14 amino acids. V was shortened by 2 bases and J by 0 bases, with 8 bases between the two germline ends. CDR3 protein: CASSFMDYQETQYF. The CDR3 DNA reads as TGTGCCAGCAGCTTCATGGACTACCAAGAGACCCAGTACTTC.

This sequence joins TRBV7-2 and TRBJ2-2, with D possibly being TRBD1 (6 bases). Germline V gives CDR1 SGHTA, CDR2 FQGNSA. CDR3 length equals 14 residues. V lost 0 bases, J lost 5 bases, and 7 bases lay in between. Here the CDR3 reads CASSLATGTGELFF. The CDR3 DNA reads TGTGCCAGCAGCTTAGCCACAGGGACCGGGGAGCTGTTTTTT.

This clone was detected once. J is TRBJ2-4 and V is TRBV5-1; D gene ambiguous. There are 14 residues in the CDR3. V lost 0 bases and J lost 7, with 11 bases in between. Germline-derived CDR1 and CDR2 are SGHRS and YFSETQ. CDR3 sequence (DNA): TGCGCCAGCAGCTTGGGCCTTTCCCGGAACATTCAGTACTTC. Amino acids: CASSLGLSRNIQYF.

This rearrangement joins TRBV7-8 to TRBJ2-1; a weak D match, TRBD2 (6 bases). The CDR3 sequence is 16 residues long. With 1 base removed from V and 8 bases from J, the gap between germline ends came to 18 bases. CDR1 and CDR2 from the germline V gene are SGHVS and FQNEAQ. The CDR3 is CASSLGFPGLEDEQFF. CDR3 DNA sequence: TGTGCCAGCAGCTTAGGCTTCCCGGGACTCGAAGATGAGCAGTTCTTC. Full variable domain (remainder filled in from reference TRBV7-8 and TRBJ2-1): GAGVSQSPRYKVAKRGQDVALRCDPISGHVSLFWYQQALGQGPEFLTYFQNEAQLDKSGLPSDRFFAERPEGSVSTLKIQRTQQEDSAVYLCASSLGFPGLEDEQFFGPGTRLTVL.

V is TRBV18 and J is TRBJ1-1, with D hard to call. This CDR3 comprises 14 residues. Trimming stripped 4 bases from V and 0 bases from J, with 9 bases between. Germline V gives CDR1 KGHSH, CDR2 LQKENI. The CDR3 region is CASSRLDLNTEAFF. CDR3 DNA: TGTGCCAGCTCACGTCTTGACTTGAACACTGAAGCTTTCTTT.

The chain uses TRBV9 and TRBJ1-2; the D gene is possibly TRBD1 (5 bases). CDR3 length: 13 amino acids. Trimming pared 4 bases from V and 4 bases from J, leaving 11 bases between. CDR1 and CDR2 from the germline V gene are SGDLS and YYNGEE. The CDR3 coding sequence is TGTGCCAGCAGCTTAGAGGGGCCCTATGGCTACACCTTC. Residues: CASSLEGPYGYTF.

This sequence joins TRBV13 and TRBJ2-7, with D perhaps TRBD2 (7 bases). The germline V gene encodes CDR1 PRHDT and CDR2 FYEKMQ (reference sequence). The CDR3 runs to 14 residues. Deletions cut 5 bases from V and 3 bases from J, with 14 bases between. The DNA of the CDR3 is TGTGCCAGCAGCAACCGAGGGGGGGACTACGAGCAGTACTTC. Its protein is CASSNRGGDYEQYF.

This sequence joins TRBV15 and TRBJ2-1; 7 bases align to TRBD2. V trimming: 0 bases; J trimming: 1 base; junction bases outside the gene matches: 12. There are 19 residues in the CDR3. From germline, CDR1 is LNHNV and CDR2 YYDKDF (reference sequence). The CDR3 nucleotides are TGTGCCACCAGCAGAGATCAGAACCCAGGCGGGGGATCCTACAATGAGCAGTTCTTC. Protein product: CATSRDQNPGGGSYNEQFF.

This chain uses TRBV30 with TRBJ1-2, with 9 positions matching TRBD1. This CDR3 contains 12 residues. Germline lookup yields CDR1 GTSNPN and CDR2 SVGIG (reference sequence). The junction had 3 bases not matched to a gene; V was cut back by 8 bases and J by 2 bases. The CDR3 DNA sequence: TGTGCCCGGACAGGGGACAACTATGGCTACACCTTC. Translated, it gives CARTGDNYGYTF.

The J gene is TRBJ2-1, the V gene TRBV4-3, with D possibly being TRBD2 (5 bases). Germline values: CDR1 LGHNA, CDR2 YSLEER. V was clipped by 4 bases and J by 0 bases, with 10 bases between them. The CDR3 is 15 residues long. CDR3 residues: CASSLRGLSYNEQFF. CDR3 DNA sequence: TGCGCCAGCAGCCTCCGAGGGCTCTCCTACAATGAGCAGTTCTTC.